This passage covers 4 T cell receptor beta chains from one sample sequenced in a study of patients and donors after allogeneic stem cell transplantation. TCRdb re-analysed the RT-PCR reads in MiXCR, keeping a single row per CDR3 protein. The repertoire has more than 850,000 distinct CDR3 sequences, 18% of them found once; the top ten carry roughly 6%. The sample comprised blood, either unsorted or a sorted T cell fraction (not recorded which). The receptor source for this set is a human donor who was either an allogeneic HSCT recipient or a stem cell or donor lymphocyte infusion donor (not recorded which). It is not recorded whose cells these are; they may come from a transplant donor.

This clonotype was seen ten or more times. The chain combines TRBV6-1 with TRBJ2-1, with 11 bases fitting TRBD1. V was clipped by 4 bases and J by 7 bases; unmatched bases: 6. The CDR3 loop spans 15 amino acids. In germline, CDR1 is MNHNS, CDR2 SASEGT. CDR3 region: CASSGYRDRGNEQFF. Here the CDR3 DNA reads TGTGCCAGCAGTGGGTACCGGGACAGGGGGAATGAGCAGTTCTTC.

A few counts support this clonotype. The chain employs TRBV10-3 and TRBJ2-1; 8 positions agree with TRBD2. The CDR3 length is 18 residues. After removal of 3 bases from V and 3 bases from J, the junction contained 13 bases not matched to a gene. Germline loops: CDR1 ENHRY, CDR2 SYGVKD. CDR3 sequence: CAISDSSGAGGLYNEQFF. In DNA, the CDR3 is TGTGCCATCAGTGATTCCTCCGGGGCGGGAGGCCTCTACAATGAGCAGTTCTTC.

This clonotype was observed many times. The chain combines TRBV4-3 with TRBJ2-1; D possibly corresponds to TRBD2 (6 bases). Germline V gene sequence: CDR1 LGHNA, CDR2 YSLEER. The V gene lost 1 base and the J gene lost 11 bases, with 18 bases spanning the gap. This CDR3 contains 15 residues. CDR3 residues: CASSQVGLPEGKQFF. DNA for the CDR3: TGCGCCAGCAGCCAAGTGGGCCTCCCGGAGGGTAAGCAGTTCTTC.

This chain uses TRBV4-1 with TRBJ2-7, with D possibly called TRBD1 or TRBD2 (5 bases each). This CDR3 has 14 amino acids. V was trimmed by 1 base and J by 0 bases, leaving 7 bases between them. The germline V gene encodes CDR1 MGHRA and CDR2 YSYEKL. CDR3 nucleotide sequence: TGCGCCAGCAGCCAAGGGGACGGCTCCTACGAGCAGTACTTC. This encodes CASSQGDGSYEQYF.